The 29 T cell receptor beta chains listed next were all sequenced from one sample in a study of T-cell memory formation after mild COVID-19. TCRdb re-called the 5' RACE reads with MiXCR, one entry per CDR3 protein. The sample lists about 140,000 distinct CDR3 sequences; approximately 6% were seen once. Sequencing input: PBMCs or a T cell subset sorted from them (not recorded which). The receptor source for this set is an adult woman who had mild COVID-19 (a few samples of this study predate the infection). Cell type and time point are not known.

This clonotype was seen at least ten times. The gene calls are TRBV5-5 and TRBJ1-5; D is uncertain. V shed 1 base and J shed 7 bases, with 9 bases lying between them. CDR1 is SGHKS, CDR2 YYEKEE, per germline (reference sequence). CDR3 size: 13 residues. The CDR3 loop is CASSLPGEQPQHF. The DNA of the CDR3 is TGTGCCAGCAGCTTGCCAGGAGAGCAGCCCCAGCATTTT.

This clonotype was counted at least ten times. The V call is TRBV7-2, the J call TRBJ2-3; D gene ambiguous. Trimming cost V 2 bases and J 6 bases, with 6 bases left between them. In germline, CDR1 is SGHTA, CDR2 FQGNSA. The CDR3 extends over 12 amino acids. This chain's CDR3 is CASSLRADTQYF. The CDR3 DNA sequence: TGTGCCAGCAGCTTACGGGCGGATACGCAGTATTTT.

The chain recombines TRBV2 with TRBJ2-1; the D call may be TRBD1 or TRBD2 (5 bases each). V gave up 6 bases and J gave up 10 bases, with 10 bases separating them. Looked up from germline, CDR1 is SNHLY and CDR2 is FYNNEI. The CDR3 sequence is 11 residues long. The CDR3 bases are TGTGCCAGCAGGCTCGGGACCGAGCAGTTCTTC. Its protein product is CASRLGTEQFF.

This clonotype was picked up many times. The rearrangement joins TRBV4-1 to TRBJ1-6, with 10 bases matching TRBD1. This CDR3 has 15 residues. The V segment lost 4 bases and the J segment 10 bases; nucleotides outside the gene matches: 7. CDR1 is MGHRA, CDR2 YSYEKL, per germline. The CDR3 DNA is TGCGCCAGCAGCCGCCAGGACAGGGGGGAATCACCCCTCCACTTT. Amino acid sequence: CASSRQDRGESPLHF.

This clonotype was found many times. CDR3 loop: CASSLGRGRDTQYF. The CDR3 nucleotides are TGTGCCAGCAGCTTAGGTCGAGGGAGAGATACGCAGTATTTT. The chain carries TRBV7-2 and TRBJ2-3; D is possibly TRBD2 (5 bases). The CDR3 contains 14 residues. V was shortened by 1 base and J by 5 bases, with 10 bases between the two germline ends. Germline V gives CDR1 SGHTA, CDR2 FQGNSA.

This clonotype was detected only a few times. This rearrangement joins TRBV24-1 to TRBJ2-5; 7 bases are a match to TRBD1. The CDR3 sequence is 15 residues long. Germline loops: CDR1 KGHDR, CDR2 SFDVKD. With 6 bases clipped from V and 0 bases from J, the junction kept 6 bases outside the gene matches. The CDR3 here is CATSSGTANQETQYF. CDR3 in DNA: TGTGCCACCAGTTCGGGGACAGCTAACCAAGAGACCCAGTACTTC.

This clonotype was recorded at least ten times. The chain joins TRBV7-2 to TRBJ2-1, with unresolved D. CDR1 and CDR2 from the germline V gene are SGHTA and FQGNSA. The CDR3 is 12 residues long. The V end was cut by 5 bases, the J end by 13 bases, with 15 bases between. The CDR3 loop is CASSASALQQFF. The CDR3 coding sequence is TGTGCCAGCAGCGCATCCGCTTTACAACAGTTCTTC.

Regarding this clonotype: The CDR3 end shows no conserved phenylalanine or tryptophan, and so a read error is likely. CDR3 residues: CASSATGDYGYTL. For the CDR3, the DNA is TGCGCCAGCAGCGCAACAGGGGACTATGGCTACACCTTG. This sequence joins TRBV5-1 and TRBJ1-2, with 7 bases fitting TRBD1. The germline V gene has CDR1 SGHRS and CDR2 YFSETQ. V was pared by 4 bases and J by 3 bases, with 3 bases of the junction left unmatched. This CDR3 has 13 residues.

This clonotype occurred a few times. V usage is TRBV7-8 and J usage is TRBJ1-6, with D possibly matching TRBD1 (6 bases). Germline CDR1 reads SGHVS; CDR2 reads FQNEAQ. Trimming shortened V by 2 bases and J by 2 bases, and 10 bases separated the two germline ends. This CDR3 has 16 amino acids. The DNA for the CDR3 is TGTGCCAGCAGCTTAACGCGGGACACCTATAATTCACCCCTCCACTTT. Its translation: CASSLTRDTYNSPLHF.

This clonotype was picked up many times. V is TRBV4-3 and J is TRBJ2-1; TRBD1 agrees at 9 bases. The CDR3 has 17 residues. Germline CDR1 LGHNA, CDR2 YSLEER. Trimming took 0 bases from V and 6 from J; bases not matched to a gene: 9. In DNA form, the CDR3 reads TGCGCCAGCAGCCAAGACCCCAGGGACAGGGAGGTCAATGAGCAGTTCTTC. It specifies CASSQDPRDREVNEQFF.

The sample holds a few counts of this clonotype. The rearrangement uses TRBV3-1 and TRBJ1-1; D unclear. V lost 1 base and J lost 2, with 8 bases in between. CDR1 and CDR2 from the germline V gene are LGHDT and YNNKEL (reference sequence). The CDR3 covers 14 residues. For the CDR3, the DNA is TGTGCCAGCAGCCAAGTGAGTAGTAACACTGAAGCTTTCTTT. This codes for CASSQVSSNTEAFF.

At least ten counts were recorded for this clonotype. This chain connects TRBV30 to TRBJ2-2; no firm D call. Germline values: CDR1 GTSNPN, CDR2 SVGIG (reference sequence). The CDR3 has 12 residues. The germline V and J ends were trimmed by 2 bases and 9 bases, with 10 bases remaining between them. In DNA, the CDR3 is TGTGCCTGGAGTAAGCCTAACAGGGAGCTGTTTTTT. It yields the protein CAWSKPNRELFF.

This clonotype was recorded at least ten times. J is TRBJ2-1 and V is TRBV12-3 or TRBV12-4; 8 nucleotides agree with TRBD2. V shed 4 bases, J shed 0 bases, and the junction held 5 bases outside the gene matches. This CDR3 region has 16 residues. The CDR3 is CASSSHSGSSYNEQFF. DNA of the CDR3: TGTGCCAGCAGTTCCCACAGCGGGAGCTCCTACAATGAGCAGTTCTTC.

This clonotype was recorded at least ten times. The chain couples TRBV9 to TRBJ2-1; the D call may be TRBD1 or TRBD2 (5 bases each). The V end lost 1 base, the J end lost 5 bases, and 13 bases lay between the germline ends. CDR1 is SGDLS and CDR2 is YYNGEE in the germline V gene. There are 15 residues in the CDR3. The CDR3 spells CASSVLGQGHNEQFF. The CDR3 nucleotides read TGTGCCAGCAGCGTACTCGGGCAGGGACACAATGAGCAGTTCTTC. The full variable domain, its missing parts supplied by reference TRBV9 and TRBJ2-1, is DSGVTQTPKHLITATGQRVTLRCSPRSGDLSVYWYQQSLDQGLQFLIQYYNGEERAKGNILERFSAQQFPDLHSELNLSSLELGDSALYFCASSVLGQGHNEQFFGPGTRLTVL.

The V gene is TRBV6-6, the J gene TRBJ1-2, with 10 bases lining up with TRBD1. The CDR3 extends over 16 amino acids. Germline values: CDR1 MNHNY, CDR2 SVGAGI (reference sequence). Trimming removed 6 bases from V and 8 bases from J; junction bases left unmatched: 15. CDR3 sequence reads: CASSNYIGDRGAGYTF. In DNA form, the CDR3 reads TGTGCCAGCAGCAACTACATCGGGGACAGGGGTGCAGGCTACACCTTC.

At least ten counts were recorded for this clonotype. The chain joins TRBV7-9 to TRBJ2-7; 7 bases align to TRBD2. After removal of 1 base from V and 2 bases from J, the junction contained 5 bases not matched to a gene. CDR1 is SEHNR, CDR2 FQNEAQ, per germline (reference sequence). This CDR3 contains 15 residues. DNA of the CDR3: TGTGCCAGCAGCTTAGAGGGGAGGGCCCCCTACGAGCAGTACTTC. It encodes CASSLEGRAPYEQYF.

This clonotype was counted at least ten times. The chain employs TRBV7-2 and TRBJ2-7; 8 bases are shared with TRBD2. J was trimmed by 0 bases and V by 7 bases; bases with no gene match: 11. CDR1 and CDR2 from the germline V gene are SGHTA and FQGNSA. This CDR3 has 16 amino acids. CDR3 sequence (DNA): TGTGCCAGCACCTTGGGGGTCGGACTAGCCTCCTACGAGCAGTACTTC. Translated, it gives CASTLGVGLASYEQYF.

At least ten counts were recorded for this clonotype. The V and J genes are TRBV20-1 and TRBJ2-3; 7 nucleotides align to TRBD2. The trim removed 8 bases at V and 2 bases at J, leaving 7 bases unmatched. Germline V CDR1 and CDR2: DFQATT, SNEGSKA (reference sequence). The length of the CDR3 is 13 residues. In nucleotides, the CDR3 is TGCAGTACGACAAGCGGGACCACAGATACGCAGTATTTT. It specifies CSTTSGTTDTQYF.

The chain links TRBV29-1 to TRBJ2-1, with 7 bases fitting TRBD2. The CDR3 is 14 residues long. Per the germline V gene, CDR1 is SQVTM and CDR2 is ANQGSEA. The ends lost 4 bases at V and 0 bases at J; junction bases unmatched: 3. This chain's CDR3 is CSVALAGSYNEQFF. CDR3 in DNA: TGCAGCGTTGCTTTAGCGGGCTCCTACAATGAGCAGTTCTTC.

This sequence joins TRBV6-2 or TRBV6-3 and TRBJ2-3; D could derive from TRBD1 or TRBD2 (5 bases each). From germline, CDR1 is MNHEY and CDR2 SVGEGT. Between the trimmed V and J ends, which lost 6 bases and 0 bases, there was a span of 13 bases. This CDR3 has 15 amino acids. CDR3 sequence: CASRGRAVSTDTQYF. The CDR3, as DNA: TGTGCCAGCAGGGGACGGGCAGTTAGCACAGATACGCAGTATTTT.

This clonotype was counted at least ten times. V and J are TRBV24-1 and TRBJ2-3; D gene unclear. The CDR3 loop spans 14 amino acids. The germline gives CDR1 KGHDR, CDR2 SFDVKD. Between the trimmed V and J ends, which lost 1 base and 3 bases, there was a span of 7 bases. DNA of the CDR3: TGTGCCACCAGTGATTTTACCGTGACAGATACGCAGTATTTT. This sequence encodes CATSDFTVTDTQYF.

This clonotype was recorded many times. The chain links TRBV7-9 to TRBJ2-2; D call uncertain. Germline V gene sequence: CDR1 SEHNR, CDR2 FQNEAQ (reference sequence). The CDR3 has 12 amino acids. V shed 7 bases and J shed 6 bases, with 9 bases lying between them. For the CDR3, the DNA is TGTGCCAGCACGGTTCTCGCCGGGGAGCTGTTTTTT. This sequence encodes CASTVLAGELFF.

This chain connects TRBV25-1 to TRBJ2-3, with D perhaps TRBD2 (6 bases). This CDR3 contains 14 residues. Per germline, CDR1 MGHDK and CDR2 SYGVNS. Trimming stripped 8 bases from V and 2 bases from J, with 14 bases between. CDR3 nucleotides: TGTGCCAGCGGGGAGGCTAGTAACACAGATACGCAGTATTTT. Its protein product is CASGEASNTDTQYF.

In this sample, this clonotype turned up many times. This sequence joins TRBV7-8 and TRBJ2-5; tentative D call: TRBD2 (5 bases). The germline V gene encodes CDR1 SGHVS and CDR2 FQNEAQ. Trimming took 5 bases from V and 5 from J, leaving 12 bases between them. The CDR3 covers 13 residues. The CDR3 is CASSPREGETQYF. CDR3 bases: TGTGCCAGCAGCCCCCGAGAGGGCGAGACCCAGTACTTC.

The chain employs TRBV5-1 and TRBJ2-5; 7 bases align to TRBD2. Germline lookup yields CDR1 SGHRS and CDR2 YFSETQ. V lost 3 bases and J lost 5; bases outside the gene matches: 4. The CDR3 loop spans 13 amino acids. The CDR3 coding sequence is TGCGCCAGCAGCTCCGTGGGGGGGGAGACCCAGTACTTC. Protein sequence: CASSSVGGETQYF.

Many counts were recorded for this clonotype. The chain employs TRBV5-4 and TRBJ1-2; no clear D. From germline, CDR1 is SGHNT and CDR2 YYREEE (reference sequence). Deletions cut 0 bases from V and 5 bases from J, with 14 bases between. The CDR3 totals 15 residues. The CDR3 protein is CASSLEVEVGYGYTF. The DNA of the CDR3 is TGTGCCAGCAGCTTGGAGGTTGAAGTGGGATATGGCTACACCTTC.

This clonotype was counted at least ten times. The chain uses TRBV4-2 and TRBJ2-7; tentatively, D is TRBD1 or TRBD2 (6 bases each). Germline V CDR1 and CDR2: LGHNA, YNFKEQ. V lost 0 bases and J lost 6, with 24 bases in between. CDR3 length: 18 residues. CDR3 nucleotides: TGTGCCAGCAGCCAAGATCTCGCCGGGGGCCTTTCTTCGGGCGAGCAGTACTTC. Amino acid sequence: CASSQDLAGGLSSGEQYF.

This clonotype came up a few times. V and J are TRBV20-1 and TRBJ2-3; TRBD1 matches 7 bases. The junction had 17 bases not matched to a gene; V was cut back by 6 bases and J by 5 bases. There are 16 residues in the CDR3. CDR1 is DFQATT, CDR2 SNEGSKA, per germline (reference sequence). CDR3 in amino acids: CSASGMTGSVQDTQYF. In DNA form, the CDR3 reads TGCAGTGCCAGTGGAATGACAGGGAGTGTTCAAGATACGCAGTATTTT.

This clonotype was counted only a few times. CDR3: CASSLAPDWDTEAFF. For the CDR3, the DNA is TGTGCCAGCAGCTTAGCCCCGGATTGGGACACTGAAGCTTTCTTT. V and J are TRBV7-2 and TRBJ1-1; no firm D call. V was trimmed by 0 bases and J by 3 bases, leaving 11 bases between them. Germline lookup yields CDR1 SGHTA and CDR2 FQGNSA. This CDR3 is 15 amino acids long.